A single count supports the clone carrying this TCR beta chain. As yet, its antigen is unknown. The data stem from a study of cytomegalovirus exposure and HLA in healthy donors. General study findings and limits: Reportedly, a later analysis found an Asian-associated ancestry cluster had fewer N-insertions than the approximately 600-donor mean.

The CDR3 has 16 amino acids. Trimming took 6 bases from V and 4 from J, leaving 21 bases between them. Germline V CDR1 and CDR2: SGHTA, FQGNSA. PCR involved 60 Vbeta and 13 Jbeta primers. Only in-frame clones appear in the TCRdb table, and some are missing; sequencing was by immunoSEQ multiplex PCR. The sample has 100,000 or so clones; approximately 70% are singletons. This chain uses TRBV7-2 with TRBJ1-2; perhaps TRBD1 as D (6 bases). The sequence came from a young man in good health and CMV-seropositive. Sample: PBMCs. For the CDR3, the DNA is TGTGCCAGCAGACCCTCTGGGGGGGCCCTTAGCTATGGCTACACCTTC. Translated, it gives CASRPSGGALSYGYTF.